This TCR beta chain was found in a study of blood T cell repertoires in COVID-19. Study-level information: Both acute and convalescent COVID-19 samples were obtained from the United States, Italy and Spain. From T cells, B-cell-depleted T cells, or PBMCs came the material, which was cDNA or gDNA.

CDR3 length equals 15 residues. V gave up 10 bases and J gave up 3 bases; unmatched junction bases: 11. From germline, CDR1 is SNHLY and CDR2 FYNNEI. As handled by the study authors: Reference gene primer amplification yielded estimated nucleated cell counts. The table came from immunoSEQ multiplex PCR; TCRdb's copy has only in-frame clones and leaves some out. That table supplies the V and J calls and clone size; D and trimming were determined from the DNA. The sample comprises some 250,000 clones, roughly 83% of which are singletons, and roughly 12% rests with the top ten. Sequencing was done on a sample of peripheral blood. The TCR comes from a man of 80 years or more with acute or convalescent COVID-19. The chain is built from TRBV2 and TRBJ2-1; the match to TRBD2 covers 8 bases. This CDR3 reads CAIPRGDLYYNEQFF. CDR3 bases: TGTGCCATTCCGCGGGGGGATCTCTACTACAATGAGCAGTTCTTC.